This passage covers 9 T cell receptor beta chains from one sample sequenced in a study of blood T cell repertoires in COVID-19. Sequencing used immunoSEQ multiplex PCR; TCRdb keeps in-frame clones, though not all of them. The table lists approximately 300,000 clones, about 85% of them singletons. The sample taken for sequencing was peripheral blood. Every receptor here comes from a human donor with COVID-19, enrolled during active disease. The donor label of this sample is uncertain.

CDR3 sequence reads: CASSSIGTYTTDTQYF. The CDR3 region has the DNA TGTGCCAGCAGTTCTATCGGGACATACACCACAGATACGCAGTATTTT. The chain has TRBV28 and TRBJ2-3; perhaps TRBD1 as D (6 bases). The CDR3 spans 16 residues. Germline CDR1 is MDHEN and CDR2 is SYDVKM. V was trimmed by 4 bases and J by 2 bases, leaving 16 bases between them.

The rearrangement uses TRBV5-1 and TRBJ2-7; no firm D call. This CDR3 has 15 amino acids. Trimming took off 0 bases at V and 0 bases at J, with 10 bases between the two ends. CDR1 and CDR2 (germline): SGHRS, YFSETQ. DNA for the CDR3: TGCGCCAGCAGCTTGGCCATGGCCCCCTCCTACGAGCAGTACTTC. It specifies CASSLAMAPSYEQYF.

V and J are TRBV6-5 and TRBJ2-5; D is unclear. The CDR3 runs 12 residues. With 5 bases removed from V and 0 bases from J, the gap between germline ends came to 4 bases. CDR1 and CDR2 (germline): MNHEY, SVGAGI. The CDR3: CASSRYQETQYF. CDR3 DNA: TGTGCCAGCAGTCGGTACCAAGAGACCCAGTACTTC.

This clone came up once. The chain is built from TRBV28 and TRBJ2-1; a weak D match, TRBD2 (6 bases). Looked up from germline, CDR1 is MDHEN and CDR2 is SYDVKM. The CDR3 length is 17 residues. The V and J ends lost 3 bases and 5 bases respectively, with 20 bases between them. The CDR3 here is CASSFNIVTSLNNEQFF. Written as DNA, the CDR3 is TGTGCCAGCAGTTTCAATATCGTGACTAGTTTAAACAATGAGCAGTTCTTC.

In its sample, this clone was seen once. The rearrangement uses TRBV5-1 and TRBJ2-3, with TRBD2 matching over 10 bases. V was clipped by 0 bases and J by 2 bases; unmatched bases: 3. CDR3 length: 16 amino acids. The V gene's germline CDR1 is SGHRS and CDR2 YFSETQ. As DNA, the CDR3 is TGCGCCAGCAGCTTGGCTAGCGGGAGCCTCACAGATACGCAGTATTTT. Protein: CASSLASGSLTDTQYF.

J is TRBJ1-2 and V is TRBV9; D ambiguous. Trimming took 0 bases from V and 2 from J, leaving 5 bases between them. The germline gives CDR1 SGDLS, CDR2 YYNGEE. The CDR3 has 13 residues. The CDR3 protein is CASSVAGNYGYTF. As DNA, the CDR3 is TGTGCCAGCAGCGTAGCGGGGAACTATGGCTACACCTTC.

The J gene is TRBJ1-6, the V gene TRBV6-6; TRBD1 matches at 9 bases. Germline loops: CDR1 MNHNY, CDR2 SVGAGI (reference sequence). The CDR3 runs 14 residues. Trimming removed 6 bases from V and 6 bases from J; junction bases left unmatched: 3. CDR3 sequence (DNA): TGTGCCAGCAGCAGGGACAGGGCTAATTCACCCCTCCACTTT. It encodes CASSRDRANSPLHF.

The V and J genes are TRBV5-1 and TRBJ2-1; 8 positions agree with TRBD2. From germline, CDR1 is SGHRS and CDR2 YFSETQ. The CDR3 loop spans 15 amino acids. The J segment lost 2 bases and the V segment lost 9 bases, leaving 10 bases of the junction unmatched. CDR3 nucleotides: TGCGCCACTTCAAGCGGGAGAGAGACCTACAATGAGCAGTTCTTC. Translated: CATSSGRETYNEQFF.

A single count supports this clone. V usage is TRBV3-1 (or the pseudogene TRBV3-2) and J usage is TRBJ2-7, with no clear D. This CDR3 region has 15 residues. V lost 0 bases, J lost 5 bases, and 14 bases lay in between. Germline assignment: CDR1 LGHDT and CDR2 YNNKEL (reference sequence). CDR3 bases: TGTGCCAGCAGCCAAGATTTGAAACAGTTCAACGAGCAGTACTTC. Its protein product is CASSQDLKQFNEQYF.